Each of the 4 T cell receptor beta chains below was sequenced from the same sample in a study of blood T cells in healthy people across ages (dated by TCRdb to about 2015). The library was obtained by 5' RACE. Sequenced using an Illumina HiSeq 2500. A second PCR of about 7 to 12 cycles was run with a J-beta primer mix and a sample-barcoded 5' primer. TCRdb cleaned the public reads at Q25 with fastp, built clones with MiXCR and kept in-frame beta chains. Rows are unified per CDR3 protein, each entry keeping the most common DNA and genes. This sample is represented by about 1.4 million distinct CDR3 sequences; around 59% of them were singletons. Clones ranked in the top ten supply roughly 6.3% of the sample. Input material: blood. Source of these receptors: a man younger than 35 in good health.

Regarding this clonotype: A much larger clone differs from this one at a single base, so this may be a read error. The chain uses TRBV3-1 and TRBJ1-4, with 7 positions matching TRBD1. V lost 4 bases, J lost 4 bases, and 3 bases stayed unmatched. The CDR3 runs to 14 residues. Germline CDR1 LGHDT, CDR2 YNNKEL (reference sequence). CDR3 sequence reads: CASSPGQINEKLFF. For the CDR3, the DNA is TGTGCCAGCAGCCCGGGACAGATTAATGAAAAACTGTTTTTT.

This clonotype has just one count. The chain joins TRBV20-1 to TRBJ2-7; D remains unclear. CDR3 length equals 16 residues. V was cut by 3 bases and J by 4 bases, with 22 bases left in between. Germline CDR1 reads DFQATT; CDR2 reads SNEGSKA (reference sequence). The CDR3 coding sequence is TGCAGTGCTAGGTCCCGCTTAGGGCAGGCCCTATACGAGCAGTACTTC. This translates into CSARSRLGQALYEQYF.

The table lists this clonotype with a few counts. The chain joins TRBV12-5 to TRBJ2-6, with no clear D. The CDR3 has 19 residues. Germline CDR1 is LGHNT and CDR2 is FRNRAP. Trimming stripped 2 bases from V and 0 bases from J, with 17 bases between. Here the CDR3 reads CASGLFGPQRRSGANVLTF. CDR3 coding DNA: TGTGCTAGTGGTTTGTTCGGGCCACAGAGGCGCTCTGGGGCCAACGTCCTGACTTTC. Filled out from reference TRBV12-5 and TRBJ2-6, the complete variable domain reads DARVTQTPRHKVTEMGQEVTMRCQPILGHNTVFWYRQTMMQGLELLAYFRNRAPLDDSGMPKDRFSAEMPDATLATLKIQPSEPRDSAVYFCASGLFGPQRRSGANVLTFGAGSRLTVL.

A single count supports this clonotype. CDR3 protein: CASSFGRGPKETQYF. CDR3 bases: TGTGCCAGCAGTTTTGGTAGGGGGCCCAAAGAGACCCAGTACTTC. The rearrangement links TRBV28 to TRBJ2-5, with 7 bases fitting TRBD1. Trimming took 3 bases from V and 3 from J; bases not matched to a gene: 7. The CDR3 is made up of 15 amino acids. Germline CDR1 and CDR2: MDHEN and SYDVKM.